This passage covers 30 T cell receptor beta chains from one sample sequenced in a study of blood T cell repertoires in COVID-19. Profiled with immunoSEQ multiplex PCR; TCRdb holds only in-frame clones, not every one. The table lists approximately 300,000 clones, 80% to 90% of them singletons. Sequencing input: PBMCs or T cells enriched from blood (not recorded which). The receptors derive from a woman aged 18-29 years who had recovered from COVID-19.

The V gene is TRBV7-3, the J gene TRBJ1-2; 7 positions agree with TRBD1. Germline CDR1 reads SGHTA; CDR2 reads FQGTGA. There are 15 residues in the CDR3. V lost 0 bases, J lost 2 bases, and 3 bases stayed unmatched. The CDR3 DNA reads TGTGCCAGCAGCTTAACAGGGGGCGAAAACTATGGCTACACCTTC. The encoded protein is CASSLTGGENYGYTF.

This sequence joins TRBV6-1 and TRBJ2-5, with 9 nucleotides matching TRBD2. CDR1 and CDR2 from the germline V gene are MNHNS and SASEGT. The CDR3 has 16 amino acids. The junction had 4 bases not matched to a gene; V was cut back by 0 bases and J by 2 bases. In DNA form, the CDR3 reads TGTGCCAGCAGTGAAGCTGGCGCGGGGGGGCAAGAGACCCAGTACTTC. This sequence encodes CASSEAGAGGQETQYF.

The CDR3 sequence: CASSPGQGGTQYF. The CDR3 nucleotides are TGTGCCAGTAGCCCGGGACAGGGTGGGACCCAGTACTTC. J is TRBJ2-5 and V is TRBV19, with 9 bases matching TRBD1. This CDR3 spans 13 amino acids. Germline V gives CDR1 LNHDA, CDR2 SQIVND (reference sequence). The ends lost 6 bases at V and 7 bases at J; junction bases unmatched: 6.

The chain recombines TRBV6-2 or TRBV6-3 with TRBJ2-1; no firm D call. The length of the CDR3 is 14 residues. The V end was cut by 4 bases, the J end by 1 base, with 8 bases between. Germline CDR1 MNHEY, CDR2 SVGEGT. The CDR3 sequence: CASSFLRSYNEQFF. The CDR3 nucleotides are TGTGCCAGCAGTTTCCTCCGTTCCTACAATGAGCAGTTCTTC.

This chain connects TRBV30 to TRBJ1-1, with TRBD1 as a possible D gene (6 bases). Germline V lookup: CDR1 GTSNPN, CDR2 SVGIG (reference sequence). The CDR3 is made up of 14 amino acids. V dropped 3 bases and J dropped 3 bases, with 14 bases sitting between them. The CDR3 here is CAWREIQGYTEAFF. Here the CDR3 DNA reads TGTGCCTGGAGGGAAATTCAGGGGTACACTGAAGCTTTCTTT.

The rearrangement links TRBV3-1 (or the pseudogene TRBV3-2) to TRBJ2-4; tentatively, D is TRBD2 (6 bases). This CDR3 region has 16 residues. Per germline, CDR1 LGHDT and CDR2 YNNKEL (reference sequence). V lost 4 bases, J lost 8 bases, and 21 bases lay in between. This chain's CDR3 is CASSRQPGAPRDIQYF. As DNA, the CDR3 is TGTGCCAGCAGCCGCCAACCGGGAGCCCCAAGGGACATTCAGTACTTC.

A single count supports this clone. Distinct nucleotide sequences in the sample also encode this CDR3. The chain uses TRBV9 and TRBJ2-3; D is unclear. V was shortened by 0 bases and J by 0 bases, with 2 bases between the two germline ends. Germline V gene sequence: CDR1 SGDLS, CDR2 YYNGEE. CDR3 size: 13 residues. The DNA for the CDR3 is TGTGCCAGCAGCGTAGCAAGCACAGATACGCAGTATTTT. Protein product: CASSVASTDTQYF.

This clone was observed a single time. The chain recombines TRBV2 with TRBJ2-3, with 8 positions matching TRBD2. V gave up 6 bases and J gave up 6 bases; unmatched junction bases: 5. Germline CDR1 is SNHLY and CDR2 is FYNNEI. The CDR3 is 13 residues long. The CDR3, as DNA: TGTGCCAGCAGGAGAGCGGGGGTCGATACGCAGTATTTT. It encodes CASRRAGVDTQYF.

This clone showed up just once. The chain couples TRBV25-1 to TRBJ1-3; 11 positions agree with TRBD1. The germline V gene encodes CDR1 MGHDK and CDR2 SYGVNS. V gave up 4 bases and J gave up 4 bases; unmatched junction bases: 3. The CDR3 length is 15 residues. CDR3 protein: CASSVGTGGGNTIYF. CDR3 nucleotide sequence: TGTGCCAGCAGTGTGGGGACAGGGGGGGGAAACACCATATATTTT.

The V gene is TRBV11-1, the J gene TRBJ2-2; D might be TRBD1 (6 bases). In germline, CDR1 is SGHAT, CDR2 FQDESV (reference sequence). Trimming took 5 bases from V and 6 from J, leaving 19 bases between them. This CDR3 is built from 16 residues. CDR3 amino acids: CASSPYGAGVAGELFF. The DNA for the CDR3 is TGTGCCAGCAGCCCGTATGGGGCAGGGGTGGCCGGGGAGCTGTTTTTT.

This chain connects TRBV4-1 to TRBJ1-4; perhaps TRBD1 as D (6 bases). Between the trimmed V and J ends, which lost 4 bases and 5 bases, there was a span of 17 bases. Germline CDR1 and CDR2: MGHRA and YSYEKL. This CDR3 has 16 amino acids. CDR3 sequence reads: CASSPSFRGGNEKLFF. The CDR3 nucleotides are TGCGCCAGCAGCCCTTCGTTTCGGGGGGGCAATGAAAAACTGTTTTTT.

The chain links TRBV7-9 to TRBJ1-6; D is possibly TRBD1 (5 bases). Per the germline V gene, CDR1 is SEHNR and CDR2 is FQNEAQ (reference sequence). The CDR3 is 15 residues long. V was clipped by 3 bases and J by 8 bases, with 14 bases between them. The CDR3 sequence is CASSFGSRDDSPLHF. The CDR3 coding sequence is TGTGCCAGCAGCTTTGGGTCCAGGGATGATTCACCCCTCCACTTT.

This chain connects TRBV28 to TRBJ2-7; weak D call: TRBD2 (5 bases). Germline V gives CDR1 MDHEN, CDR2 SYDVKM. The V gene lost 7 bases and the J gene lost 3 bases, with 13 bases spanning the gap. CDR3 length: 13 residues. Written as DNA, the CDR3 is TGTGCCAGCAAAGAGGGTGGAGACTACGAGCAGTACTTC. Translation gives CASKEGGDYEQYF.

The CDR3 region has the DNA TGTGCCAGCAGCCTAGGACAGGGAGTGTTGCCTCGCACTGAAGCTTTCTTT. Amino acid sequence: CASSLGQGVLPRTEAFF. This chain joins TRBV3-1 (or the pseudogene TRBV3-2) and TRBJ1-1; 8 positions match TRBD1. CDR1 is LGHDT, CDR2 YNNKEL, per germline (reference sequence). V lost 4 bases to trimming and J lost 4 bases; unmatched junction nucleotides: 14. The CDR3 is made up of 17 amino acids.

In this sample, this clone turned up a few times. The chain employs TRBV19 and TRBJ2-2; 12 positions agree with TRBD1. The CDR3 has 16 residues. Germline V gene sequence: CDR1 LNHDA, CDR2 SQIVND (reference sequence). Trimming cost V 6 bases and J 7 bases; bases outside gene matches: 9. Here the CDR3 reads CASRQSGTGGFGELFF. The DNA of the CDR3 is TGTGCCAGTAGGCAGTCCGGGACAGGGGGCTTCGGGGAGCTGTTTTTT.

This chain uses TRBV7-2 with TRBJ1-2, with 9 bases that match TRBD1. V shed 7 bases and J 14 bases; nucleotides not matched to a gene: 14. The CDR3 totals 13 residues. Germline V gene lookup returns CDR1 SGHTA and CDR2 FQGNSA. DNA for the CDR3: TGTGCCAGCACCTCCCTCGCGGGGACAGGGATTACCTTC. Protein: CASTSLAGTGITF.

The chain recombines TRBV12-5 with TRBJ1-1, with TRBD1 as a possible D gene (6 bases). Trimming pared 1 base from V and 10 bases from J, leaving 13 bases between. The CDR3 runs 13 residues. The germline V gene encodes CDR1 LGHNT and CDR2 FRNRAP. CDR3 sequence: CASGLELQGRAFF. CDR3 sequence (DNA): TGTGCTAGTGGTTTGGAATTACAGGGACGAGCTTTCTTT.

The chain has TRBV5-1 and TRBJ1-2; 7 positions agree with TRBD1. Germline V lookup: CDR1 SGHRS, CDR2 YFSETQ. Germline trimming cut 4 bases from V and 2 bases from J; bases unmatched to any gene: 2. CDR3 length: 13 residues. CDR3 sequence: CASSGTANYGYTF. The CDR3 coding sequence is TGCGCCAGCAGCGGGACAGCAAACTATGGCTACACCTTC.

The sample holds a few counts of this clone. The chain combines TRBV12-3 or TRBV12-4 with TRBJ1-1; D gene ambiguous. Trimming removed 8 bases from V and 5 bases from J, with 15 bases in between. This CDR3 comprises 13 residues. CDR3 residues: CASSPGRGTEAFF. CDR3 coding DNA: TGTGCCAGCTCCCCTGGGCGCGGGACTGAAGCTTTCTTT.

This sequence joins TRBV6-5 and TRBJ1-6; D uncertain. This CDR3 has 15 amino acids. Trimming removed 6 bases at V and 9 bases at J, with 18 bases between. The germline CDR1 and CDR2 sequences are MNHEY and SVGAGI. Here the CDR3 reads CASRERVVVGSPLHF. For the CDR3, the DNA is TGTGCCAGCAGAGAGAGGGTTGTGGTGGGTTCACCCCTCCACTTT.

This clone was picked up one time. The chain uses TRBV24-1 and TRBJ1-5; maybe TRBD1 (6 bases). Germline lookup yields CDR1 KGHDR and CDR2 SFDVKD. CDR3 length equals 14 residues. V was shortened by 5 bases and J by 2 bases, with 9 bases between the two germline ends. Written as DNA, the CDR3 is TGTGCCACCAGTGGGGCAGGGGGCAATCAGCCCCAGCATTTT. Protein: CATSGAGGNQPQHF.

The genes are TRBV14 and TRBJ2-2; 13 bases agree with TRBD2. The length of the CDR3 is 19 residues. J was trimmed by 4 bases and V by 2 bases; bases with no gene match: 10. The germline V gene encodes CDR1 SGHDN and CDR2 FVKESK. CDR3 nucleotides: TGTGCCAGCAGCCAAAGGGTGGGACTAGCGGGATATTCCACCGGGGAGCTGTTTTTT. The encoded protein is CASSQRVGLAGYSTGELFF. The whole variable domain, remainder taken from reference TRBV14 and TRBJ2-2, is EAGVTQFPSHSVIEKGQTVTLRCDPISGHDNLYWYRRVMGKEIKFLLHFVKESKQDESGMPNNRFLAERTGGTYSTLKVQPAELEDSGVYFCASSQRVGLAGYSTGELFFGEGSRLTVL.

CDR3 sequence reads: CASRQAAGGRYNEQFF. CDR3 DNA: TGTGCCAGCAGGCAGGCGGCGGGAGGCCGCTACAATGAGCAGTTCTTC. The chain couples TRBV2 to TRBJ2-1; 8 nucleotides agree with TRBD2. Trimming took 6 bases from V and 3 from J; bases not matched to a gene: 10. Germline CDR1 reads SNHLY; CDR2 reads FYNNEI. The CDR3 runs 16 residues.

CDR3 sequence (DNA): TGTGCCAGCAGTAGGTACAGCGGGAGCCGCAATGAGCAGTTCTTC. Amino acids: CASSRYSGSRNEQFF. The rearrangement links TRBV28 to TRBJ2-1, with 8 bases identical to TRBD2. The J segment lost 6 bases and the V segment lost 5 bases, leaving 9 bases of the junction unmatched. CDR3 length equals 15 residues. Germline V gives CDR1 MDHEN, CDR2 SYDVKM.

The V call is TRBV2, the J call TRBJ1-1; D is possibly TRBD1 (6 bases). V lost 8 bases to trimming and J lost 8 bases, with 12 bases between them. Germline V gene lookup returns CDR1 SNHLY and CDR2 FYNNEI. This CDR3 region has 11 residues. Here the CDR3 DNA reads TGTGCCAGCTTTGAGGGACAAGAAGCTTTCTTT. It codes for CASFEGQEAFF.

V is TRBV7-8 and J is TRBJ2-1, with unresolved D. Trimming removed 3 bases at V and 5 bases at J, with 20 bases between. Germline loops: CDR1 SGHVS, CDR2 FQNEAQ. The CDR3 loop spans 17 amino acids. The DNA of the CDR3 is TGTGCCAGCAGCTTGGTTGATAGCTTTGCAGTCAACAATGAGCAGTTCTTC. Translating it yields CASSLVDSFAVNNEQFF.

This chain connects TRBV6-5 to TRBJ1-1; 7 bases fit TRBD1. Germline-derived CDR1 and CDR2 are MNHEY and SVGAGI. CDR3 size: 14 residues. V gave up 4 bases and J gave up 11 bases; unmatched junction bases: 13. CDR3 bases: TGTGCCAGCAGTTCAGAGGGGGCGGTTTCTCGTGCTTTCTTT. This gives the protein CASSSEGAVSRAFF.

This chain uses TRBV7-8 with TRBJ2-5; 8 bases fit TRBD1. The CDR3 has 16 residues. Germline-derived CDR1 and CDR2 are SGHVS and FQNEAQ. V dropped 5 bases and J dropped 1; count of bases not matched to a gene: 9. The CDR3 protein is CASSPRDRGLQETQYF. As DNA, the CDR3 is TGTGCCAGCAGCCCACGAGACAGGGGCCTCCAAGAGACCCAGTACTTC.

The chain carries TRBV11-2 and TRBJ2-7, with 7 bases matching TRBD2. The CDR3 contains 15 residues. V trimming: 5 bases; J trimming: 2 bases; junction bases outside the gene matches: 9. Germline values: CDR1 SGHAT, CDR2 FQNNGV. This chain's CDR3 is CASSARLAPTYEQYF. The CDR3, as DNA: TGTGCCAGCAGCGCCCGACTAGCCCCTACCTACGAGCAGTACTTC.

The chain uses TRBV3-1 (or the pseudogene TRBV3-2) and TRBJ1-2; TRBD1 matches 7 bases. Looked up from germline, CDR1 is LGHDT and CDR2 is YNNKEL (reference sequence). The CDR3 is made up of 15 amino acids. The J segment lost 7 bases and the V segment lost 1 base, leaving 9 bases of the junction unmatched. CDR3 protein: CASSQGINRGGGYTF. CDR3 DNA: TGTGCCAGCAGCCAAGGGATAAACAGGGGTGGTGGCTACACCTTC.